This T cell receptor (beta chain) came from a study of human T cells and chemical hapten exposure. Stated time point: patch test 1, 2 weeks after DPC sensitization. The treatment denotes: therapeutic diphenylcyclopropenone sensitization with weekly scalp DPC. The table lists this clonotype with a few counts. The antigen remains undetermined. A single record per CDR3 protein comes from TCRdb applying MiXCR to the RACE reads. Of roughly 200,000 distinct CDR3 sequences detected, about a fifth appear once; the ten largest clones hold 6.7%. The study, taken as a whole, reports: Patch test score was positively correlated with the counts of PT1 expanded TCRs.

The CDR3 length is 16 residues. Trimming cost V 6 bases and J 6 bases; bases outside gene matches: 6. Germline lookup yields CDR1 MDHEN and CDR2 SYDVKM. The TCR originated in a woman between 50 and 59 years old with alopecia areata. Some clones in this sample may be carry-over from other donors' samples. The chain combines TRBV28 with TRBJ2-2, with 14 bases fitting TRBD2. Sample: whole blood, taken in connection with sensitization to the hapten diphenylcyclopropenone (DPC). The CDR3: CASRIPGLAGAGELFF. CDR3 nucleotide sequence: TGTGCCAGCAGGATCCCGGGACTAGCGGGAGCCGGGGAGCTGTTTTTT. The full variable domain, in which reference TRBV28 and TRBJ2-2 provide the parts outside the CDR3, is DVKVTQSSRYLVKRTGEKVFLECVQDMDHENMFWYRQDPGLGLRLIYFSYDVKMKEKGDIPEGYSVSREKKERFSLILESASTNQTSMYLCASRIPGLAGAGELFFGEGSRLTVL.